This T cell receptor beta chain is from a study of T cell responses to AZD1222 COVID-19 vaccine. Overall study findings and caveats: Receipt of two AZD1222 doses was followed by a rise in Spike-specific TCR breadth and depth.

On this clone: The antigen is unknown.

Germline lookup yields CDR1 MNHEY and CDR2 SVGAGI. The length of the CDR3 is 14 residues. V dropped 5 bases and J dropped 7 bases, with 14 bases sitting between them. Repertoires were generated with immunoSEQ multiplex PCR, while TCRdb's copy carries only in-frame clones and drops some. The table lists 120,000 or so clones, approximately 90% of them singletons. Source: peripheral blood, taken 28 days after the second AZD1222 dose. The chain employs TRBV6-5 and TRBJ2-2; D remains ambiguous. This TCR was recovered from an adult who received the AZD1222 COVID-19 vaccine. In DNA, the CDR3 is TGTGCCAGCAGTAGCACGACCGAGAGCGGGGAGCTGTTTTTT. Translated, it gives CASSSTTESGELFF.